This TCR beta chain was sequenced in a study of cytomegalovirus exposure and HLA in healthy donors. Study background: Researchers previously reported finding roughly 120 million unique TCR beta sequences from roughly 180 million T cells.

Study-wide points: Available immune exposure information covered CMV serostatus only.

V lost 7 bases, J lost 0 bases, and 6 bases stayed unmatched. The CDR3 length is 14 residues. CDR1 MNHEY and CDR2 SVGAGI come from the germline V gene. Points on this clone: Its antigen is as yet unknown.

This PCR relied on a set of 60 Vbeta primers and 13 Jbeta primers. TCRdb's table, derived via immunoSEQ multiplex PCR, lists solely in-frame clones and lacks some. The data show over 110,000 clones, with roughly 74% seen just once and roughly 6.2% held by the top ten. Sequencing used PBMCs. The gene calls are TRBV6-5 and TRBJ2-7; 7 positions agree with TRBD2. This sequence was found in a woman aged 40 to 55 in good health and CMV-seropositive. CDR3 nucleotide sequence: TGTGCCAGCATGGGGGGGAGGAGCTCCTACGAGCAGTACTTC. Protein: CASMGGRSSYEQYF.